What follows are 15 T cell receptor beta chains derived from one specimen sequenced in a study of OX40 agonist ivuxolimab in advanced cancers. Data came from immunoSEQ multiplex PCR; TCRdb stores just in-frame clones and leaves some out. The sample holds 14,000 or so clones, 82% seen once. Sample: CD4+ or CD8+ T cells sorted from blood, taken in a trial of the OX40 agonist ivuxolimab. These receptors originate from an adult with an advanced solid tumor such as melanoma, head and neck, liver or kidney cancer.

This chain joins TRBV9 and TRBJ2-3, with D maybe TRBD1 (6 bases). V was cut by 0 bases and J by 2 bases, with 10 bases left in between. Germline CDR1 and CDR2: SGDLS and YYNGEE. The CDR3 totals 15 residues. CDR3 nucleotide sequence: TGTGCCAGCAGCGTAGGTCAGGGGATCACAGATACGCAGTATTTT. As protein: CASSVGQGITDTQYF.

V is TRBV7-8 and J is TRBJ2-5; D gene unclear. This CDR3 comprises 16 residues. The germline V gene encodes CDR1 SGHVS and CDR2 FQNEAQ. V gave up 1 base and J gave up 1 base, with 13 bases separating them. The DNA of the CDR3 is TGTGCCAGCAGCTTAGGGTCCCTTCTCCCCCAAGAGACCCAGTACTTC. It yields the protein CASSLGSLLPQETQYF.

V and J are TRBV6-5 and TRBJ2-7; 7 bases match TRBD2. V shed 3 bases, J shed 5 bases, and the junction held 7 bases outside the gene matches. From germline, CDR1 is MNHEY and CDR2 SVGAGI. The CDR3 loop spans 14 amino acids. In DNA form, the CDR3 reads TGTGCCAGCAGTTATTGGGGGGGGAACGACGAGCAGTACTTC. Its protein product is CASSYWGGNDEQYF.

The CDR3 loop is CASSPGTSGRQGEQYF. Written as DNA, the CDR3 is TGTGCCAGCAGCCCCGGGACTAGCGGGAGGCAGGGGGAGCAGTACTTC. This rearrangement joins TRBV27 to TRBJ2-7, with TRBD2 matching 15 bases. This CDR3 region has 16 residues. Trimming at V came to 6 bases and at J to 7 bases, leaving 10 bases not matched to a gene. Per germline, CDR1 MNHEY and CDR2 SMNVEV (reference sequence).

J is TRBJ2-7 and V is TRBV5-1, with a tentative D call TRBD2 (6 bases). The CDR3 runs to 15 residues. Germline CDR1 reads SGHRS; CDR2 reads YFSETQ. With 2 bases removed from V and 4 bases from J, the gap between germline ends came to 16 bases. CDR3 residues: CASSFTGTGAYEQYF. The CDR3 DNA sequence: TGCGCCAGCAGCTTCACCGGGACTGGGGCGTACGAGCAGTACTTC.

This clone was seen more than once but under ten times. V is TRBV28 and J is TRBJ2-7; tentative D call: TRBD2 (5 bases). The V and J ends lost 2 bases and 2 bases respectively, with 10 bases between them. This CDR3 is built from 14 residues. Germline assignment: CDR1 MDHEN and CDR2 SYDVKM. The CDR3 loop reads CASSLQQRAYEQYF. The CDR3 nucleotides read TGTGCCAGCAGTTTACAGCAGAGGGCCTACGAGCAGTACTTC.

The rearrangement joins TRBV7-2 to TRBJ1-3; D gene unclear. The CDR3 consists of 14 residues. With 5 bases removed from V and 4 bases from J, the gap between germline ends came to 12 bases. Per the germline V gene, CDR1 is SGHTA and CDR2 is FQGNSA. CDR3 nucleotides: TGTGCCAGCAGCCCCGGACCCGAAGGAAACACCATATATTTT. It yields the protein CASSPGPEGNTIYF.

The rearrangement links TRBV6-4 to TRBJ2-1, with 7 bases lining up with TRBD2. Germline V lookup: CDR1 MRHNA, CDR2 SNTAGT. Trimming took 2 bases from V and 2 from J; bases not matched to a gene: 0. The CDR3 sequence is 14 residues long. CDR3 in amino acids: CASSDGGAYNEQFF. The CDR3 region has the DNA TGTGCCAGCAGTGACGGGGGGGCCTACAATGAGCAGTTCTTC.

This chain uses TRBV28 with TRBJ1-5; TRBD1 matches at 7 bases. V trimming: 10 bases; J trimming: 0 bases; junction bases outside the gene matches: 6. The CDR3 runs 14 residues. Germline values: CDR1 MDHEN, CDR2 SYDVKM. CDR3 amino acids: CATSTGISNQPQHF. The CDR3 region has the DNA TGTGCCACCTCGACAGGGATTAGCAATCAGCCCCAGCATTTT.

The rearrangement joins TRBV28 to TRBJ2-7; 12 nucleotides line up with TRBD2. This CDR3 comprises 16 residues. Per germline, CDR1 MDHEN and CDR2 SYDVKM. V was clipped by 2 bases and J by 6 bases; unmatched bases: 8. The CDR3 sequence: CASSLPTSGSRIEQYF. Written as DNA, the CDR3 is TGTGCCAGCAGTTTACCGACTAGCGGGAGTCGAATCGAGCAGTACTTC.

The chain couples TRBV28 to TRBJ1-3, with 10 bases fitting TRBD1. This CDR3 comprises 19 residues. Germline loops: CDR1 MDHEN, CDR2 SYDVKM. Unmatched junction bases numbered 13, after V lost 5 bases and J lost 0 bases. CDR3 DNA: TGTGCCAGCAGTCCCCGACAGGGGGCCTTGGACTACTCTGGAAACACCATATATTTT. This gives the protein CASSPRQGALDYSGNTIYF.

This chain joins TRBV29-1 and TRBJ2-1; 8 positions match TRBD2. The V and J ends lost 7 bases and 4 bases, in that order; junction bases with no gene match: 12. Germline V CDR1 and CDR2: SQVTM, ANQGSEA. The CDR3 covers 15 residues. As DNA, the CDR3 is TGCAGCGGGACCCAGGGACTAGGGATTTACAATGAGCAGTTCTTC. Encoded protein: CSGTQGLGIYNEQFF.

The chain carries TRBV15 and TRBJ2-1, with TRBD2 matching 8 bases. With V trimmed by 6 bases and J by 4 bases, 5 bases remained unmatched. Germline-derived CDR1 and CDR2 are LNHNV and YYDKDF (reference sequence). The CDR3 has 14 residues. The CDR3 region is CATRGAGEYNEQFF. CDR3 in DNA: TGTGCCACCAGGGGAGCGGGAGAGTACAATGAGCAGTTCTTC.

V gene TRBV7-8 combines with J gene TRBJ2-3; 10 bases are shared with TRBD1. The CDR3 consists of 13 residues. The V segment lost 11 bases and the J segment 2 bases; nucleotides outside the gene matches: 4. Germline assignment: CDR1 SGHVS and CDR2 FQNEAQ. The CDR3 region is CAGTGEPTDTQYF. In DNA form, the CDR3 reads TGTGCCGGGACAGGGGAACCCACAGATACGCAGTATTTT.

The CDR3: CASASGGYEQYF. The DNA for the CDR3 is TGTGCCAGCGCCAGCGGGGGGTACGAGCAGTACTTC. The V call is TRBV7-9, the J call TRBJ2-7; TRBD2 matches 9 bases. Germline V gene sequence: CDR1 SEHNR, CDR2 FQNEAQ (reference sequence). V was clipped by 8 bases and J by 4 bases; unmatched bases: 3. This CDR3 has 12 amino acids.